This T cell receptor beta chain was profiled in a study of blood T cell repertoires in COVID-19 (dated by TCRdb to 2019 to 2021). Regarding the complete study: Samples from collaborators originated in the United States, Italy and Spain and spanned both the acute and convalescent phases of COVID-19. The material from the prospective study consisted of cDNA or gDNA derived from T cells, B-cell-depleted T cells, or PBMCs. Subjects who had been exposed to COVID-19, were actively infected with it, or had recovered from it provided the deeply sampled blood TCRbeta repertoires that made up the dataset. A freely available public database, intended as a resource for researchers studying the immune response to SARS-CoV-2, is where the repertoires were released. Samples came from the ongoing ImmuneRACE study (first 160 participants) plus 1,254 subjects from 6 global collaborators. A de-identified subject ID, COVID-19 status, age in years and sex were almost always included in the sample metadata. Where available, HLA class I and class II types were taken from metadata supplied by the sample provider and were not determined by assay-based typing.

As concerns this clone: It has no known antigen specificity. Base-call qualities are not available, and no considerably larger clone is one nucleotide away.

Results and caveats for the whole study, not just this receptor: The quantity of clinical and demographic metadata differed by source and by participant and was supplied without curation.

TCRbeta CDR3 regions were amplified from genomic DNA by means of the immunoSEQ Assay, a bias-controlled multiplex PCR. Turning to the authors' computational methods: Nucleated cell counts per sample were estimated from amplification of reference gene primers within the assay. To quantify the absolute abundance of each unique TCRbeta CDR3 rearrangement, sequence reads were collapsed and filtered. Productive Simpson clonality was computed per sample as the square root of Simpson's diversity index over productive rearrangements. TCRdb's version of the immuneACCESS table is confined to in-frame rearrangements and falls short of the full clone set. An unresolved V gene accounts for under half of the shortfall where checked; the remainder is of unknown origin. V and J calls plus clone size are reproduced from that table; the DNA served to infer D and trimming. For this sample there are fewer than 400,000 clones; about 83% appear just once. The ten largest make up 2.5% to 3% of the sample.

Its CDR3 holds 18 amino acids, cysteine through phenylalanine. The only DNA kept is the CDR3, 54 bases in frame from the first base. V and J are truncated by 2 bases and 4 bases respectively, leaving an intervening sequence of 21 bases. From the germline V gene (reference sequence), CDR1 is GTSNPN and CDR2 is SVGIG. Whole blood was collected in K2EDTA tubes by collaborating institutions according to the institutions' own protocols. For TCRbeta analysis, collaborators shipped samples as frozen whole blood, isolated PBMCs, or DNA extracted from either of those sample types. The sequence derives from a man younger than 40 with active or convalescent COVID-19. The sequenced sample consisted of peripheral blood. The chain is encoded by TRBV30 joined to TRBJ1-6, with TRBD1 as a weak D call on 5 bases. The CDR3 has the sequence CAWSRGLDGDVYNSPLHF. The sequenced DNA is TGTGCCTGGAGTAGGGGCCTGGATGGTGATGTGTATAATTCACCCCTCCACTTT.